This T cell receptor beta chain was retrieved from a study of OX40 agonist ivuxolimab in advanced cancers. The overall study: The study treated patients with ivuxolimab, an agonistic anti-OX40 (CD134) antibody. The patients received ivuxolimab by intravenous route every 2 weeks at 0.01 to 10 mg/kg. Study-level results: Part of the nonresponder group also had normalized T-cell clonal expansion that was low.

Here immunoSEQ multiplex PCR was the method, and the copy in TCRdb shows in-frame clones only, minus some. This table holds fewer than 6,000 clones, approximately 87% found once. This CDR3 has 15 amino acids. V was cut by 6 bases and J by 1 base, with 15 bases left in between. In the case of this clone: Its matching antigen is unknown.

The sample here was CD4+ or CD8+ T cells sorted from blood, taken in a trial of the OX40 agonist ivuxolimab. The chain is built from TRBV7-1 and TRBJ1-2; unclear D gene. TRBV7-1 is noted as an ORF with a role that remains uncertain. This TCR derives from an adult with an advanced solid tumor such as melanoma, head and neck, liver or kidney cancer. The CDR3 region has the DNA TGTGCCAGCAGTCCACTCGCGCGGCTTAACTATGGCTACACCTTC. Translated, it gives CASSPLARLNYGYTF.